One and the same sample provided the 19 T cell receptor beta chains below, sequenced in a study of CD8 T cells in ankylosing spondylitis (dated by TCRdb to about 2017). The library was generated by 5' RACE. Sequencing was carried out with an Illumina HiSeq 2500. TCRdb reprocessed the public reads (quality trimming at Q25 with fastp, clone calling with MiXCR) and kept in-frame beta chains. Entries are consolidated by CDR3 protein sequence, retaining the most common genes and DNA. Across this sample there are about 360,000 distinct CDR3 sequences, with 20% seen only once. The top ten hold about an eighth of the sample. Source material: blood, either unsorted or a sorted T cell fraction (not recorded which). The receptors derive from a male donor with ankylosing spondylitis or in good health (not recorded which).

The rearrangement joins TRBV30 to TRBJ2-1; D possibly corresponds to TRBD2 (5 bases). The V and J ends lost 3 bases and 9 bases respectively, with 15 bases between them. Germline-derived CDR1 and CDR2 are GTSNPN and SVGIG (reference sequence). The CDR3 is 13 amino acids. The CDR3 protein is CAWSRSGIGEQFF. The DNA of the CDR3 is TGTGCCTGGAGCCGGTCGGGAATCGGTGAGCAGTTCTTC.

This clonotype was observed a handful of times. The V call is TRBV7-9, the J call TRBJ2-1; a possible D gene is TRBD1 (5 bases). V lost 5 bases, J lost 10 bases, and 12 bases lay in between. This CDR3 has 12 amino acids. Germline values: CDR1 SEHNR, CDR2 FQNEAQ (reference sequence). In DNA form, the CDR3 reads TGTGCCAGCAGCCCCCTCAGGGAAGAGCAGTTCTTC. This encodes CASSPLREEQFF.

This clonotype was seen just once. The chain has TRBV5-6 and TRBJ2-1; 9 positions agree with TRBD2. The CDR3 contains 16 residues. The V segment lost 0 bases and the J segment 8 bases; nucleotides outside the gene matches: 9. Germline values: CDR1 SGHDT, CDR2 YYEEEE. CDR3 sequence reads: CASSLASGGGADEQFF. The CDR3, as DNA: TGTGCCAGCAGCTTGGCCTCAGGCGGGGGGGCGGATGAGCAGTTCTTC.

This clonotype has more than one count but fewer than ten. The chain has TRBV20-1 and TRBJ2-3; no definite D call. CDR1 and CDR2 (germline): DFQATT, SNEGSKA (reference sequence). Trimming took off 6 bases at V and 2 bases at J, with 3 bases between the two ends. This CDR3 region has 10 residues. The DNA for the CDR3 is TGCAGTGCCTTCACAGATACGCAGTATTTT. As protein: CSAFTDTQYF.

This clonotype was detected a few times. This chain joins TRBV12-3 or TRBV12-4 and TRBJ2-3, with 7 nucleotides matching TRBD2. V lost 8 bases, J lost 0 bases, and 8 bases stayed unmatched. This CDR3 has 15 amino acids. CDR3 nucleotide sequence: TGTGCCAGCGATCGGGGGGATTTTAGCACAGATACGCAGTATTTT. Its protein product is CASDRGDFSTDTQYF.

The chain employs TRBV4-1 and TRBJ1-5; 10 nucleotides line up with TRBD1. Germline V gene sequence: CDR1 MGHRA, CDR2 YSYEKL. Unmatched junction bases numbered 8, after V lost 3 bases and J lost 6 bases. The CDR3 totals 16 residues. CDR3 protein: CASSHPGQGFLQPQHF. CDR3 nucleotides: TGCGCCAGCAGCCATCCGGGACAGGGGTTTCTTCAGCCCCAGCATTTT.

The chain carries TRBV10-2 and TRBJ2-7; TRBD1 matches 9 bases. Germline V gives CDR1 WSHSY, CDR2 SAAADI. V gave up 1 base and J gave up 7 bases; unmatched junction bases: 5. There are 14 residues in the CDR3. The CDR3 sequence: CASSEWDRVEEQYF. The CDR3 bases are TGCGCCAGCAGTGAGTGGGACAGGGTGGAGGAGCAGTACTTC.

This clonotype was counted a few times. This chain connects TRBV28 to TRBJ1-2; TRBD1 matches at 7 bases. The CDR3 has 16 residues. Germline loops: CDR1 MDHEN, CDR2 SYDVKM. V gave up 2 bases and J gave up 0 bases; unmatched junction bases: 6. The CDR3 spells CASSLEAGGANYGYTF. CDR3 nucleotide sequence: TGTGCCAGCAGTTTAGAGGCAGGGGGGGCTAACTATGGCTACACCTTC.

This sequence joins TRBV27 and TRBJ1-5; D is possibly TRBD1 (6 bases). The ends were cut back, 4 bases at V and 0 bases at J, with 13 bases in the middle. Per germline, CDR1 MNHEY and CDR2 SMNVEV (reference sequence). The CDR3 has 16 residues. Here the CDR3 reads CASSSPTGYSNQPQHF. CDR3 DNA: TGTGCCAGCAGTTCCCCGACAGGTTATAGCAATCAGCCCCAGCATTTT.

The gene calls are TRBV7-9 and TRBJ2-3; 7 bases are shared with TRBD2. The germline V gene encodes CDR1 SEHNR and CDR2 FQNEAQ (reference sequence). The CDR3 sequence is 15 residues long. V lost 3 bases, J lost 0 bases, and 3 bases stayed unmatched. In nucleotides, the CDR3 is TGTGCCAGCAGCTTGTTCGGGGGGAGCACAGATACGCAGTATTTT. Residues: CASSLFGGSTDTQYF.

The chain combines TRBV24-1 with TRBJ2-1; possible D gene TRBD1, 6 bases. This CDR3 has 15 amino acids. Trimming took off 4 bases at V and 4 bases at J, with 13 bases between the two ends. The germline gives CDR1 KGHDR, CDR2 SFDVKD. The chain's CDR3 is CATSEQGLLYNEQFF. For the CDR3, the DNA is TGTGCCACCAGTGAACAGGGTCTCCTTTACAATGAGCAGTTCTTC.

The table lists this clonotype with a few counts. This chain links TRBV12-3 or TRBV12-4 with TRBJ2-2; D gene unclear. V was clipped by 1 base and J by 13 bases, with 13 bases between them. This CDR3 contains 13 residues. CDR3 sequence (DNA): TGTGCCAGCAGTTTAGACCCCCAGAAGGGGCTGTTTTTT. Its translation: CASSLDPQKGLFF.

The chain links TRBV11-2 to TRBJ2-7, with 14 bases lining up with TRBD2. The CDR3 is 18 amino acids. The germline gives CDR1 SGHAT, CDR2 FQNNGV. J was trimmed by 1 base and V by 5 bases; bases with no gene match: 10. The CDR3 protein is CASSPNGLAGGRSYEQYF. CDR3 bases: TGTGCCAGCAGCCCAAATGGACTAGCGGGGGGCCGATCCTACGAGCAGTACTTC.

The CDR3 here is CASTQSGGHRETQYF. In DNA, the CDR3 is TGTGCCAGCACCCAAAGCGGGGGGCATAGGGAGACCCAGTACTTC. This chain connects TRBV6-1 to TRBJ2-5, with 9 positions matching TRBD2. J lost 5 bases, V lost 7 bases, and 11 bases had no gene match. This CDR3 is 15 amino acids long. The germline V gene encodes CDR1 MNHNS and CDR2 SASEGT.

The CDR3 here is CSVESGGQGGTEAFF. The CDR3, as DNA: TGCAGCGTTGAAAGCGGAGGACAGGGGGGGACTGAAGCTTTCTTT. The chain uses TRBV29-1 and TRBJ1-1; 10 bases map to TRBD1. Trimming at V came to 2 bases and at J to 5 bases, leaving 8 bases not matched to a gene. The CDR3 loop spans 15 amino acids. CDR1 is SQVTM, CDR2 ANQGSEA, per germline.

V is TRBV3-1 and J is TRBJ2-3; 8 nucleotides agree with TRBD2. The CDR3 runs 15 residues. The germline V gene encodes CDR1 LGHDT and CDR2 YNNKEL (reference sequence). V was clipped by 5 bases and J by 0 bases; unmatched bases: 4. The CDR3 region has the DNA TGTGCCAGCAGCGAAGCGGGGGCTAGCACAGATACGCAGTATTTT. Translation gives CASSEAGASTDTQYF.

In this sample, this clonotype turned up a few times. V usage is TRBV12-3 or TRBV12-4 and J usage is TRBJ2-7; 10 bases align to TRBD1. The V segment lost 3 bases and the J segment 3 bases; nucleotides outside the gene matches: 5. The CDR3 runs to 15 residues. CDR3 nucleotide sequence: TGTGCCAGCAGTTTTTCGACAGGGGGCTTCTACGAGCAGTACTTC. Translated: CASSFSTGGFYEQYF.

The rearrangement links TRBV20-1 to TRBJ2-1, with D uncertain. Between the trimmed V and J ends, which lost 2 bases and 0 bases, there was a span of 8 bases. This CDR3 contains 14 residues. CDR1 is DFQATT and CDR2 is SNEGSKA in the germline V gene (reference sequence). CDR3 DNA sequence: TGCAGTGCTAGAACCCTAAGCTCCTACAATGAGCAGTTCTTC. It yields the protein CSARTLSSYNEQFF.

The chain couples TRBV6-1 to TRBJ2-2, with 7 bases identical to TRBD1. Germline CDR1 reads MNHNS; CDR2 reads SASEGT. There are 16 residues in the CDR3. The V segment lost 6 bases and the J segment 4 bases; nucleotides outside the gene matches: 11. CDR3 sequence: CASSPTLGQLTGELFF. DNA of the CDR3: TGTGCCAGCAGCCCAACTCTGGGACAGCTCACCGGGGAGCTGTTTTTT.